A selection of T cell receptor beta chains follows, all from one sample in a study of T cell responses to AZD1222 COVID-19 vaccine. Produced via immunoSEQ multiplex PCR; TCRdb's table is partial and in-frame only. The sample has some 150,000 clones, roughly 80% seen once. Sequenced here: peripheral blood, sampled on day 0 of MenACWY control vaccination. The receptor source for this set is an adult in good health. CDR3s leave out the opening cysteine and the closing phenylalanine or tryptophan.

j_call v_call cdr3_aa
TRBJ2-1 TRBV11-2 ASSWAGGLINEQF
TRBJ2-5 TRBV6-5 AGQRTAYSLETQY
TRBJ2-2 TRBV7-8 ASSSATSQGPGELF
TRBJ1-1 TRBV19 ASHKTGRGETEAF
TRBJ1-5 TRBV7-8 ASSPEGDGLNQPQH
TRBJ2-7 TRBV23-1 ASRPRDRGLEEQY
TRBJ2-1 TRBV18 ASSISSGGHYNEQF
TRBJ1-5 TRBV13 ASSFGAYQPQH
TRBJ1-2 TRBV9 ASSVENRFNYGYT
TRBJ1-6 TRBV25-1 ASSGQGGNSPLH
TRBJ2-2 TRBV3-1/TRBV3-2 ASSPTGNPGELF
TRBJ2-5 TRBV5-4 ASSLRGVETQY
TRBJ1-4 TRBV24-1 ATSEGTGGSEKLF
TRBJ2-7 TRBV5-4 ASSLGGQGTYEQY
TRBJ2-1 TRBV5-1 ASSLEWAGGYNEQF
TRBJ2-2 TRBV5-1 ASSLATGTTGELF
TRBJ2-1 TRBV3-1/TRBV3-2 ASSQRASYNEQF
TRBJ1-4 TRBV2 AGGPQGINEKLF
TRBJ1-5 TRBV5-8 ASRDYRGNQPQH
TRBJ1-6 TRBV2 AILDFSRDSPLH
TRBJ2-7 TRBV7-3 ASSSTGGYEQY
TRBJ1-4 TRBV9 ASSVEARGTGLFEKLF
TRBJ1-1 TRBV9 AFRTEAF
TRBJ2-7 TRBV5-1 ARSGTGGAEQY
TRBJ2-5 TRBV5-1 ASSQGFTGTQY
TRBJ2-2 TRBV29-1 SVRTGTGFAGELF
TRBJ1-5 TRBV19 ASSIAGSSNQPQH
TRBJ2-2 TRBV7-7 ASSPLAGSTGELF
TRBJ1-2 TRBV5-4 ASTLAAGGSYGYT
TRBJ2-7 TRBV6-2/TRBV6-3 ASSTDSYEQY
TRBJ1-5 TRBV14 ASSQGESQPQH
TRBJ1-1 TRBV7-8 ASSLRGANTEAF
TRBJ1-2 TRBV4-1 ASSQGDIGYT
TRBJ1-6 TRBV5-5 ASNILQGGGNSPLH
TRBJ1-5 TRBV2 ASSEWLRDQPQH
TRBJ1-4 TRBV2 ASSPPGGSTNEKLF
TRBJ2-1 TRBV15 ATSRDKGTENEQF
TRBJ1-6 TRBV5-1 ASSTRDDANSPLH
TRBJ1-5 TRBV24-1 ATSEGVNQPQH
TRBJ1-2 TRBV5-1 ASSMDTDASGGYT
TRBJ2-7 TRBV11-2 ASSFLQDYEQY
TRBJ2-1 TRBV18 ASSPQSYNEQF
TRBJ2-2 TRBV5-1 ASSSSGGATGELF
TRBJ1-3 TRBV6-6 ASRDRAGNTIY
TRBJ1-2 TRBV7-9 ASRADRTVPDNYGYT